The rows below give T cell receptor beta chains drawn from one sample of a study of T-cell memory formation after mild COVID-19. MiXCR was run by TCRdb on the 5' RACE reads, yielding one entry per CDR3 protein. In the table there are around 310,000 distinct CDR3 sequences, around 20% of which are singletons. What was sequenced was PBMCs or a T cell subset sorted from them (not recorded which). These receptor sequences come from a man aged 18 to 29 who had mild COVID-19 (a few samples of this study predate the infection). Cell type and time point are not known. CDR3s include the opening cysteine and the closing phenylalanine or tryptophan. A D gene is named only where the DNA matches it firmly. Size is omitted from some rows. Given values are once, few, many or a class for expanded clones.

J gene,V gene,D gene,clone size,CDR3 DNA,CDR3 protein
TRBJ1-6,TRBV7-9,TRBD1,.,TGTGCCAGCAGTCCTTCCGGGACAGGGGTAGGGTCACCCCTCCACTTT,CASSPSGTGVGSPLHF
TRBJ2-3,TRBV12-3/TRBV12-4,.,few,TGTGCCAGCACCCCGGACAGTTTGGGGTCAGATACGCAGTATTTT,CASTPDSLGSDTQYF
TRBJ1-6,TRBV14,.,few,TGTGCCAGCAGCCAACTTCGATTCTCACCCCTCCACTTT,CASSQLRFSPLHF
TRBJ2-3,TRBV5-4,.,.,TGTGCCAGCAGCACCAGGGACAGCACAGATACGCAGTATTTT,CASSTRDSTDTQYF
TRBJ1-5,TRBV12-3/TRBV12-4,.,few,TGTGCCAGCAGTTTGTTACAGGGCAATCAGCCCCAGCATTTT,CASSLLQGNQPQHF
TRBJ1-5,TRBV19,TRBD1,.,TGTGCCAGTAGTGAGACAGGGGGCGTTCAGCCCCAGCATTTT,CASSETGGVQPQHF
TRBJ2-4,TRBV7-9,.,few,TGTGCCGGTGACGAGGGGTCGTTGGCCAAAAACATTCAGTACTTC,CAGDEGSLAKNIQYF
TRBJ2-3,TRBV29-1,.,.,TGCAGCGTTGGTTTTGCCGAAGGAGCAGATACGCAGTATTTT,CSVGFAEGADTQYF
TRBJ2-7,TRBV29-1,.,few,TGCAGCGTAGGCACCCTATCCTCCTACGAGCAGTACTTC,CSVGTLSSYEQYF
TRBJ1-5,TRBV6-5,TRBD1,.,TGTGCCAGCAGTATTACGGGGACAGGGGGGGATCAGCCCCAGCATTTT,CASSITGTGGDQPQHF
TRBJ2-5,TRBV28,TRBD2,.,TGTGCCAGCAGTTCCAGCGGGGCACGGCAAGAGACCCAGTACTTC,CASSSSGARQETQYF
TRBJ2-1,TRBV3-1,TRBD2,few,TGTGCCAGCAGCGGGAGGGGTGGCTACAATGAGCAGTTCTTC,CASSGRGGYNEQFF
TRBJ1-6,TRBV6-5,TRBD1,few,TGTGCCAGCAGCCGGGACAGAAAAACTTATAATTCACCCCTCCACTTT,CASSRDRKTYNSPLHF
TRBJ2-5,TRBV6-2/TRBV6-3,.,.,TGTGCCAGCAGTTCGAAGTACCAAGAGACCCAGTACTTC,CASSSKYQETQYF
TRBJ2-1,TRBV4-2,TRBD2,few,TGTGCCAGCAGCGGGACTAGCGGGGGCCACAATGAGCAGTTCTTC,CASSGTSGGHNEQFF
TRBJ2-3,TRBV2,TRBD2,.,TGTGCCAGCAGTGATTTTTCGAGCGGGGGGCCTTCCACAGATACGCAGTATTTT,CASSDFSSGGPSTDTQYF
TRBJ2-1,TRBV5-1,.,.,TGCGCCAGCGGTGAGGACTGGTATGAGCAGTTCTTC,CASGEDWYEQFF
TRBJ2-1,TRBV7-8,TRBD2,few,TGTGCCAGCAGCCTCTTCGGACTAGCCTATGAGCAGTTCTTC,CASSLFGLAYEQFF
TRBJ1-2,TRBV7-6,.,.,TGTGCCAGCAGCCTAACTTCGGACAGCTTATATGGCTACACCTTC,CASSLTSDSLYGYTF
TRBJ2-7,TRBV29-1,.,few,TGCAGCGTTGAGAACAGGGCCTACGAGCAGTACTTC,CSVENRAYEQYF
TRBJ2-2,TRBV9,TRBD1,.,TGTGCCAGCAGCGTAGAGGGGGCAGACACCGGGGAGCTGTTTTTT,CASSVEGADTGELFF
TRBJ2-3,TRBV5-6,TRBD2,.,TGTGCCAGCACCCGGGGGCCGGGGGGGCAGGAGACAGATACGCAGTATTTT,CASTRGPGGQETDTQYF
TRBJ2-1,TRBV11-2,TRBD1,.,TGTGCCAGCAGCTTGGGGACAGATCCCTACAATGAGCAGTTCTTC,CASSLGTDPYNEQFF
TRBJ2-1,TRBV12-3/TRBV12-4,.,few,TGTGCCAGCACCCAAGGACAGTCCTACAATGAGCAGTTCTTC,CASTQGQSYNEQFF
TRBJ2-4,TRBV7-9,TRBD2,medium-sized,TGTGCCAGCAGCTTAGTGCAGCGGGGAAAAAACATTCAGTACTTC,CASSLVQRGKNIQYF
TRBJ1-5,TRBV7-7,.,few,TGTGCTAGCACCCCGGGACACCAAGGGAATCAGCCCCAGCATTTT,CASTPGHQGNQPQHF
TRBJ2-6,TRBV6-5,.,many,TGTGCCAGCAGTCCTACAGGGACAGGGGCCAACGTCCTGACTTTC,CASSPTGTGANVLTF
TRBJ1-2,TRBV3-1,.,few,TGTGCCAGCACCAGAGACAGCCTTCGGTATGGCTACACCTTC,CASTRDSLRYGYTF
TRBJ2-3,TRBV2,.,.,TGTGCCAGCAGTGACGGCTCTAGAGATACGCAGTATTTT,CASSDGSRDTQYF
TRBJ1-6,TRBV4-1,.,few,TGCGCCAGCTCCAGCCACACGAGACCCATGTCGGATTCACCCCTCCACTTT,CASSSHTRPMSDSPLHF
TRBJ1-2,TRBV5-1,TRBD1,many,TGCGCCAGCAGCTCCGGACAGGGGGATGGCTACACCTTC,CASSSGQGDGYTF
TRBJ1-2,TRBV7-9,.,.,TGTGCCAGCAGCTTAGCTGTAACAGGGAGCATCTATGGCTACACCTTC,CASSLAVTGSIYGYTF
TRBJ1-6,TRBV12-3/TRBV12-4,TRBD1,few,TGTGCCAGCAGTTTAGATACAGGGGGCTCACCCCTCCACTTT,CASSLDTGGSPLHF
TRBJ1-2,TRBV12-3/TRBV12-4,.,few,TGTGCCAGCAGTCTGGGCCCCGGGAGCTATGGCTACACCTTC,CASSLGPGSYGYTF
TRBJ2-3,TRBV7-9,TRBD2,.,TGTGCCAGCAGCCCATCCCCGGGACTAGCTGGTGATACGCAGTATTTT,CASSPSPGLAGDTQYF
TRBJ2-5,TRBV6-5,.,.,TGTGCCAGCAGCCTGGGTGAAAAGACCCAGTACTTC,CASSLGEKTQYF
TRBJ1-2,TRBV29-1,.,few,TGCAGCGTCGACAGGAATCCTAACTATGGCTACACCTTC,CSVDRNPNYGYTF
TRBJ1-4,TRBV3-1,.,.,TGTGCCAGCAGCCAAGACTCGGGGGAAAAACTGTTTTTT,CASSQDSGEKLFF
TRBJ1-1,TRBV5-1,TRBD1,few,TGCGCCAGCAGCCCGGTAGGGGGCCCGCGGCGAAACACTGAAGCTTTCTTT,CASSPVGGPRRNTEAFF
TRBJ2-5,TRBV24-1,.,few,TGTGCCACCAGTGGAGGAGGGACCCAGTACTTC,CATSGGGTQYF
TRBJ1-6,TRBV7-9,TRBD1,.,TGTGCCAGCAGCCCGCCGGGACAGAAGCAAATAGGTTCACCCCTCCACTTT,CASSPPGQKQIGSPLHF